Below, 27 T cell receptor beta chains from the same sample are listed, as sequenced in a study of cytomegalovirus exposure and HLA in healthy donors. Both 60 Vbeta primers and 13 Jbeta primers went into the PCR. Sequenced by immunoSEQ multiplex PCR; TCRdb stores in-frame clones only, minus some. The table lists hundreds of thousands of clones, more than 60% of them singletons, with around a sixth in the top ten. The sequenced sample was PBMCs. The receptors shown here come from a man aged 40-49 years in good health and CMV-seronegative.

This rearrangement joins TRBV18 to TRBJ2-1; tentatively, D is TRBD2 (6 bases). This CDR3 has 14 residues. Germline loops: CDR1 KGHSH, CDR2 LQKENI. V lost 6 bases and J lost 2, with 11 bases in between. The CDR3 bases are TGTGCCAGCTCGATATTAGCGGCCTACAATGAGCAGTTCTTC. It codes for CASSILAAYNEQFF.

CDR3: CATSRDNPGEGEQYF. The CDR3 region has the DNA TGTGCCACCAGCAGAGATAATCCAGGGGAGGGCGAGCAGTACTTC. This rearrangement joins TRBV15 to TRBJ2-7; D might be TRBD2 (7 bases). The CDR3 is made up of 15 amino acids. The V gene's germline CDR1 is LNHNV and CDR2 YYDKDF (reference sequence). Trimming took off 0 bases at V and 6 bases at J, with 15 bases between the two ends.

The CDR3: CASALPGGTEAFF. CDR3 sequence (DNA): TGTGCTAGTGCCCTCCCAGGGGGTACTGAAGCTTTCTTT. The chain uses TRBV12-5 and TRBJ1-1; 7 bases map to TRBD1. V dropped 7 bases and J dropped 5; count of bases not matched to a gene: 7. Germline-derived CDR1 and CDR2 are LGHNT and FRNRAP. This CDR3 has 13 amino acids.

The rearrangement uses TRBV29-1 and TRBJ1-3, with TRBD1 identical over 7 bases. The germline CDR1 and CDR2 sequences are SQVTM and ANQGSEA. There are 15 residues in the CDR3. As DNA, the CDR3 is TGCAGGCCGGAGGAGGGGGCGCTTCCTGGAAACACCATATATTTT. Translating it yields CRPEEGALPGNTIYF. The complete variable domain, with remaining parts taken from reference TRBV29-1 and TRBJ1-3, reads SAVISQKPSRDICQRGTSLTIQCQVDSQVTMMFWYRQQPGQSLTLIATANQGSEATYESGFVIDKFPISRPNLTFSTLTVSNMSPEDSSIYLCRPEEGALPGNTIYFGEGSWLTVV.

This sequence joins TRBV7-9 and TRBJ2-3; 11 bases line up with TRBD2. From germline, CDR1 is SEHNR and CDR2 FQNEAQ (reference sequence). The V gene end was trimmed by 4 bases and the J gene end by 0 bases; junction bases not matched to a gene: 6. CDR3 length equals 17 residues. CDR3 bases: TGTGCCAGCAGCTCCATCACTAGCGGGGGAAGCACAGATACGCAGTATTTT. Translation gives CASSSITSGGSTDTQYF.

Comment on this clone: The same CDR3 is also encoded by other DNA sequences in this sample. V usage is TRBV28 and J usage is TRBJ1-2; the D gene is possibly TRBD1 (5 bases). This CDR3 is built from 13 residues. CDR1 and CDR2 (germline): MDHEN, SYDVKM. V lost 2 bases, J lost 4 bases, and 8 bases lay in between. The chain's CDR3 is CASSLGASYGYTF. The CDR3 DNA reads TGTGCCAGCAGTTTAGGGGCCTCCTATGGCTACACCTTC.

This chain uses TRBV6-5 with TRBJ2-1; 14 nucleotides line up with TRBD2. J gave up 5 bases and V 4 bases, and 4 bases lay outside the gene matches. The V gene's germline CDR1 is MNHEY and CDR2 SVGAGI. This CDR3 has 16 residues. This CDR3 reads CASSLKGLAGDNEQFF. For the CDR3, the DNA is TGTGCCAGCAGTTTGAAGGGACTAGCGGGAGACAATGAGCAGTTCTTC.

The V gene is TRBV27, the J gene TRBJ1-5; no clear D gene. Germline CDR1 MNHEY, CDR2 SMNVEV (reference sequence). This CDR3 has 15 residues. V lost 2 bases and J 0 bases, leaving 8 bases between the germline ends. CDR3 sequence (DNA): TGTGCCAGCAGTTTAACACCTTATAGCAATCAGCCCCAGCATTTT. Amino acids: CASSLTPYSNQPQHF.

V and J are TRBV4-1 and TRBJ2-2; D not certain. The V gene lost 4 bases and the J gene lost 1 base, with 7 bases spanning the gap. The germline V gene has CDR1 MGHRA and CDR2 YSYEKL. This CDR3 has 14 residues. CDR3 region: CASSPSQNTGELFF. The CDR3 bases are TGCGCCAGCAGCCCATCACAGAACACCGGGGAGCTGTTTTTT.

The gene calls are TRBV7-2 and TRBJ2-3; D unclear. The CDR3 consists of 14 residues. Trimming stripped 1 base from V and 2 bases from J, with 7 bases between. Germline V CDR1 and CDR2: SGHTA, FQGNSA. CDR3 in amino acids: CASSLGRVTDTQYF. The CDR3 DNA reads TGTGCCAGCAGCTTAGGGAGAGTCACAGATACGCAGTATTTT.

CDR3 DNA sequence: TGTGCCAGCAGCTTAGGCCGCTTAGGGGTCGGGAACATTCAGTACTTC. Its protein product is CASSLGRLGVGNIQYF. The chain uses TRBV13 and TRBJ2-4; D possibly corresponds to TRBD1 (5 bases). V was clipped by 0 bases and J by 7 bases, with 16 bases between them. In germline, CDR1 is PRHDT, CDR2 FYEKMQ (reference sequence). This CDR3 comprises 16 residues.

The chain uses TRBV27 and TRBJ1-1; maybe TRBD1 (5 bases). V shed 7 bases and J shed 0 bases, with 15 bases lying between them. The length of the CDR3 is 15 residues. In germline, CDR1 is MNHEY, CDR2 SMNVEV (reference sequence). CDR3 nucleotides: TGTGCCAGCAAAATTGGGACTTACTTGAACACTGAAGCTTTCTTT. Translation: CASKIGTYLNTEAFF.

CDR3 coding DNA: TGTGCCACCAGCAGCGACTACGCTCGGGGCTACACCTTC. As protein: CATSSDYARGYTF. The rearrangement links TRBV15 to TRBJ1-2; no firm D call. V lost 3 bases to trimming and J lost 8 bases, with 13 bases between them. The CDR3 is made up of 13 amino acids. Germline V CDR1 and CDR2: LNHNV, YYDKDF (reference sequence).

The chain recombines TRBV7-3 with TRBJ1-1; 8 nucleotides align to TRBD1. This CDR3 region has 14 residues. J gave up 1 base and V 6 bases, and 4 bases lay outside the gene matches. Germline loops: CDR1 SGHTA, CDR2 FQGTGA. The CDR3 loop is CASRRTGTNTEAFF. The CDR3 region has the DNA TGTGCCAGCAGAAGGACAGGGACGAACACTGAAGCTTTCTTT.

J is TRBJ1-2 and V is TRBV28; 11 bases align to TRBD1. There are 16 residues in the CDR3. After removal of 2 bases from V and 8 bases from J, the junction contained 10 bases not matched to a gene. CDR1 and CDR2 (germline): MDHEN, SYDVKM. CDR3 bases: TGTGCCAGCAGTTTACCCAAACGGACAGGGGGCAAAGGCTACACCTTC. It codes for CASSLPKRTGGKGYTF.

This rearrangement joins TRBV4-1 to TRBJ2-1; 8 bases fit TRBD2. This CDR3 has 19 residues. V shed 3 bases, J shed 1 base, and the junction held 14 bases outside the gene matches. CDR1 is MGHRA, CDR2 YSYEKL, per germline. The CDR3 coding sequence is TGCGCCAGCAGCCAGACTCAGGGAGGGGCGGGGGGTTCCTACAATGAGCAGTTCTTC. It is translated as CASSQTQGGAGGSYNEQFF.

V and J are TRBV21-1 and TRBJ1-5; TRBD1, the D gene given by the table, was not confirmed from the DNA. TRBV21-1 is described as a pseudogene. The CDR3 loop spans 17 amino acids. CDR3 nucleotides: TGTGCCAGCAGCGTCCAAACAGGGGGTGAGAGTTATCAGCCCCAGCATTTT. The encoded protein is CASSVQTGGESYQPQHF.

This clone was seen once. The chain employs TRBV15 and TRBJ2-1; 8 bases line up with TRBD2. In germline, CDR1 is LNHNV, CDR2 YYDKDF (reference sequence). The J segment lost 10 bases and the V segment lost 1 base, leaving 12 bases of the junction unmatched. The CDR3 extends over 16 amino acids. The CDR3 region has the DNA TGTGCCACCAGCAGAGTTGGTCGCGGGAGGCCTGGCGAGCAGTTCTTC. Protein product: CATSRVGRGRPGEQFF.

The V and J genes are TRBV5-1 and TRBJ1-6, with D hard to call. The germline V gene has CDR1 SGHRS and CDR2 YFSETQ. The length of the CDR3 is 15 residues. The V gene lost 1 base and the J gene lost 7 bases, with 12 bases spanning the gap. In DNA, the CDR3 is TGCGCCAGCAGCTTGAGTCTGGCGGAAAATTCACCCCTCCACTTT. This encodes CASSLSLAENSPLHF.

This sequence joins TRBV7-6 and TRBJ2-7; 9 bases align to TRBD2. V was clipped by 5 bases and J by 3 bases; unmatched bases: 5. This CDR3 is built from 14 residues. Per the germline V gene, CDR1 is SGHVS and CDR2 is FNYEAQ. CDR3 coding DNA: TGTGCCAGCAGCCCGGGACTAGCCATCTACGAGCAGTACTTC. Its translation: CASSPGLAIYEQYF.

This clone was recorded once. The chain links TRBV18 to TRBJ1-4; no clear D. The ends were cut back, 4 bases at V and 6 bases at J, with 15 bases in the middle. This CDR3 contains 15 residues. CDR1 KGHSH and CDR2 LQKENI come from the germline V gene. The CDR3 is CASSHASPEDEKLFF. CDR3 sequence (DNA): TGTGCCAGCTCACATGCTTCTCCTGAGGATGAAAAACTGTTTTTT.

J is TRBJ1-6 and V is TRBV4-1, with TRBD1 identical over 8 bases. The ends lost 3 bases at V and 6 bases at J; junction bases unmatched: 7. This CDR3 region has 16 residues. Germline V CDR1 and CDR2: MGHRA, YSYEKL. CDR3 protein: CASSQWTGNGNSPLHF. CDR3 bases: TGCGCCAGCAGCCAGTGGACAGGGAATGGTAATTCACCCCTCCACTTT.

The chain joins TRBV7-2 to TRBJ1-3; D gene unclear. In germline, CDR1 is SGHTA, CDR2 FQGNSA. This CDR3 is built from 16 residues. The V and J ends lost 5 bases and 0 bases respectively, with 14 bases between them. This CDR3 is CASSLSTGSSGNTIYF. In DNA, the CDR3 is TGTGCCAGCAGCCTCTCGACGGGGAGCTCTGGAAACACCATATATTTT.

In this sample, this clone turned up once. The chain recombines TRBV6-6 with TRBJ1-2; unclear D gene. The germline V gene has CDR1 MNHNY and CDR2 SVGAGI (reference sequence). The CDR3 sequence is 13 residues long. Trimming stripped 7 bases from V and 2 bases from J, with 11 bases between. For the CDR3, the DNA is TGTGCCAGCACGCAACAGCGGAACTATGGCTACACCTTC. Translating gives CASTQQRNYGYTF.

The J gene is TRBJ2-5, the V gene TRBV5-6; 9 nucleotides line up with TRBD1. V trimming: 5 bases; J trimming: 4 bases; junction bases outside the gene matches: 9. Per the germline V gene, CDR1 is SGHDT and CDR2 is YYEEEE. CDR3 length equals 15 residues. In nucleotides, the CDR3 is TGTGCCAGCAGTACCGGGACAGGGTTATCAGAGACCCAGTACTTC. Its translation: CASSTGTGLSETQYF.

The V and J genes are TRBV27 and TRBJ2-7, with 7 bases fitting TRBD1. Trimming cost V 4 bases and J 3 bases; bases outside gene matches: 9. There are 15 residues in the CDR3. Germline-derived CDR1 and CDR2 are MNHEY and SMNVEV (reference sequence). In DNA form, the CDR3 reads TGTGCCAGCAGTTCGCCGGGACAGACCCGCTACGAGCAGTACTTC. As protein: CASSSPGQTRYEQYF.

This clone was detected only once. The V and J genes are TRBV15 and TRBJ2-5; weak D call: TRBD2 (6 bases). Per germline, CDR1 LNHNV and CDR2 YYDKDF (reference sequence). The CDR3 runs 15 residues. Trimming took 1 base from V and 4 from J, leaving 13 bases between them. The CDR3 DNA reads as TGTGCCACCAGCAGAGGTAGCGGTGGGGTAGAGACCCAGTACTTC. Its protein is CATSRGSGGVETQYF.